These 29 T cell receptor beta chains were all obtained from the same sample, sequenced in a study of blood T cell repertoires in COVID-19. Clones were read by immunoSEQ multiplex PCR, and TCRdb kept only the in-frame ones, dropping some. The sample has about 200,000 clones, more than 75% seen once; the top ten hold 18%. Sequenced sample: peripheral blood. These receptors were collected from a person aged 65 to 85 with COVID-19, enrolled during active disease.

The chain has TRBV9 and TRBJ1-6; D gene unclear. CDR3 length equals 13 residues. Trimming removed 0 bases at V and 6 bases at J, with 4 bases between. Per the germline V gene, CDR1 is SGDLS and CDR2 is YYNGEE. The CDR3 DNA follows: TGTGCCAGCAGCGTAGCAATTAATTCACCCCTCCACTTT. Translated, it gives CASSVAINSPLHF.

This chain uses TRBV18 with TRBJ1-6, with a tentative D call TRBD1 (6 bases). The length of the CDR3 is 13 residues. The ends were cut back, 3 bases at V and 10 bases at J, with 10 bases in the middle. In germline, CDR1 is KGHSH, CDR2 LQKENI. In DNA form, the CDR3 reads TGTGCCAGCTCACCGGACAGAGGATCACCCCTCCACTTT. As protein: CASSPDRGSPLHF.

The chain uses TRBV7-2 and TRBJ1-3; 7 nucleotides match TRBD1. CDR1 and CDR2 (germline): SGHTA, FQGNSA. The CDR3 consists of 14 residues. After removal of 10 bases from V and 4 bases from J, the junction contained 10 bases not matched to a gene. The CDR3 DNA reads TGTGCCACCCAACGACAGGGTTCGGGAAACACCATATATTTT. Protein product: CATQRQGSGNTIYF.

This chain joins TRBV7-2 and TRBJ1-6; 8 bases map to TRBD1. The CDR3 consists of 14 residues. V was pared by 5 bases and J by 10 bases, with 7 bases of the junction left unmatched. CDR1 and CDR2 from the germline V gene are SGHTA and FQGNSA. CDR3 coding DNA: TGTGCCAGCAGCCACGGACAGGGAAGGTCACCCCTCCACTTT. Translating it yields CASSHGQGRSPLHF.

This clone turned up a few times. The chain employs TRBV7-2 and TRBJ1-6; a weak D match, TRBD1 (6 bases). The CDR3 is 14 amino acids. V lost 5 bases and J 7 bases, leaving 12 bases between the germline ends. Germline V gives CDR1 SGHTA, CDR2 FQGNSA. The CDR3 nucleotides are TGTGCCAGCAGCGCACAGGGAGTAAATTCACCCCTCCACTTT. This encodes CASSAQGVNSPLHF.

V usage is TRBV28 and J usage is TRBJ1-1, with a weak D call TRBD1 (5 bases). The length of the CDR3 is 16 residues. V was trimmed by 4 bases and J by 4 bases, leaving 19 bases between them. From germline, CDR1 is MDHEN and CDR2 SYDVKM. CDR3 nucleotide sequence: TGTGCCAGCAGTTGGGGGGTCGGGAGGCCAAGCACTGAAGCTTTCTTT. Its protein product is CASSWGVGRPSTEAFF.

This clone occurred a few times. CDR3 nucleotides: TGTGCCAGCAGTTACTCTACAGGGGTTAGCACTGAAGCTTTCTTT. Translated: CASSYSTGVSTEAFF. The chain recombines TRBV6-5 with TRBJ1-1; 7 bases align to TRBD1. This CDR3 comprises 15 residues. In germline, CDR1 is MNHEY, CDR2 SVGAGI. V was clipped by 0 bases and J by 4 bases; unmatched bases: 5.

The chain links TRBV4-3 to TRBJ2-7, with D possibly being TRBD1 (6 bases). The CDR3 is made up of 16 amino acids. CDR1 is LGHNA and CDR2 is YSLEER in the germline V gene. Trimming took 4 bases from V and 2 from J, leaving 18 bases between them. The CDR3 DNA follows: TGCGCCAGCAGCCGAGAACAGGGTGGGAGAGCCTACGAGCAGTACTTC. Its protein product is CASSREQGGRAYEQYF.

This clone was detected once. V usage is TRBV28 and J usage is TRBJ2-5, with D maybe TRBD1 (6 bases). V was clipped by 5 bases and J by 5 bases, with 15 bases between them. Looked up from germline, CDR1 is MDHEN and CDR2 is SYDVKM. The CDR3 totals 14 residues. The CDR3 reads CASSQLQGTETQYF. The CDR3 DNA sequence: TGTGCCAGCAGTCAACTTCAGGGGACGGAGACCCAGTACTTC.

The chain recombines TRBV14 with TRBJ1-2; the D gene is possibly TRBD1 (5 bases). The CDR3 is 14 amino acids. V dropped 6 bases and J dropped 5 bases, with 16 bases sitting between them. Germline CDR1 is SGHDN and CDR2 is FVKESK. The CDR3 DNA reads TGTGCCAGCAGTCCTGCCGGGGGGTGGTATGGCTACACCTTC. It translates to CASSPAGGWYGYTF.

This chain connects TRBV4-1 to TRBJ2-1; 13 nucleotides align to TRBD2. After removal of 1 base from V and 8 bases from J, the junction contained 5 bases not matched to a gene. CDR3 length: 16 residues. CDR1 is MGHRA and CDR2 is YSYEKL in the germline V gene. In DNA form, the CDR3 reads TGCGCCAGCAGCCAAGCACTAGCGGGGGGGCCCTATGAGCAGTTCTTC. It translates to CASSQALAGGPYEQFF.

The V gene is TRBV6-6, the J gene TRBJ2-3; 11 bases agree with TRBD2. The germline gives CDR1 MNHNY, CDR2 SVGAGI (reference sequence). The length of the CDR3 is 15 residues. Germline trimming cut 3 bases from V and 6 bases from J; bases unmatched to any gene: 5. CDR3 DNA sequence: TGTGCCAGCAGTTATAGCGGGGGGGCATCGGATACGCAGTATTTT. Translation gives CASSYSGGASDTQYF.

The chain recombines TRBV3-1 (or the pseudogene TRBV3-2) with TRBJ2-7; D might be TRBD2 (6 bases). Germline CDR1 reads LGHDT; CDR2 reads YNNKEL (reference sequence). CDR3 length: 15 amino acids. V lost 0 bases and J lost 7, with 16 bases in between. CDR3 sequence: CASSQDGGTPREQYF. CDR3 in DNA: TGTGCCAGCAGCCAAGACGGAGGGACGCCGCGGGAGCAGTACTTC.

This chain uses TRBV7-2 with TRBJ2-1; 7 positions agree with TRBD1. Germline-derived CDR1 and CDR2 are SGHTA and FQGNSA. The CDR3 is made up of 13 amino acids. V shed 3 bases and J 7 bases; nucleotides not matched to a gene: 3. Written as DNA, the CDR3 is TGTGCCAGCAGCTTGGGGACAGAAAATGAGCAGTTCTTC. Encoded protein: CASSLGTENEQFF.

The genes are TRBV6-5 and TRBJ1-2; D gene unclear. The CDR3 has 10 amino acids. Trimming shortened V by 10 bases and J by 5 bases, and 8 bases separated the two germline ends. CDR1 is MNHEY and CDR2 is SVGAGI in the germline V gene. CDR3 nucleotides: TGTGCCACCTCCTATTATGGCTACACCTTC. Translating gives CATSYYGYTF.

V and J are TRBV6-1 and TRBJ2-7, with D uncertain. V gave up 6 bases and J gave up 3 bases, with 9 bases separating them. The CDR3 runs to 12 residues. The germline V gene encodes CDR1 MNHNS and CDR2 SASEGT. In DNA, the CDR3 is TGTGCCAGCAGCATACCGGGCTACGAGCAGTACTTC. Its protein product is CASSIPGYEQYF.

The chain has TRBV28 and TRBJ2-1, with D possibly matching TRBD1 (8 bases). V was pared by 5 bases and J by 4 bases, with 15 bases between. Germline assignment: CDR1 MDHEN and CDR2 SYDVKM. The CDR3 extends over 15 amino acids. CDR3 nucleotide sequence: TGTGCCAGCAGTCAAACAGGGGGGGGTTACAATGAGCAGTTCTTC. It yields the protein CASSQTGGGYNEQFF.

The chain combines TRBV6-6 with TRBJ1-3, with 9 bases that match TRBD1. From germline, CDR1 is MNHNY and CDR2 SVGAGI (reference sequence). V trimming: 5 bases; J trimming: 1 base; junction bases outside the gene matches: 12. The CDR3 contains 18 residues. CDR3 DNA: TGTGCCAGCAGTCGACGCTCAGGGACAGGGATATCTGGAAACACCATATATTTT. Translation: CASSRRSGTGISGNTIYF.

This clone has more than one count but fewer than ten. The J gene is TRBJ2-3, the V gene TRBV7-8; D unresolved. CDR1 and CDR2 from the germline V gene are SGHVS and FQNEAQ. V was trimmed by 5 bases and J by 0 bases, leaving 12 bases between them. This CDR3 spans 15 amino acids. CDR3 coding DNA: TGTGCCAGCAGCGAGAACTACTTTAGCACAGATACGCAGTATTTT. This codes for CASSENYFSTDTQYF.

The chain links TRBV5-4 to TRBJ1-2; D is perhaps TRBD1 (5 bases). Between the trimmed V and J ends, which lost 0 bases and 5 bases, there was a span of 14 bases. CDR3 size: 15 residues. The germline CDR1 and CDR2 sequences are SGHNT and YYREEE (reference sequence). This CDR3 is CASSLGAEGVYGYTF. Written as DNA, the CDR3 is TGTGCCAGCAGCTTGGGGGCTGAAGGGGTTTATGGCTACACCTTC.

This sequence joins TRBV30 and TRBJ1-1; TRBD1 aligns across 8 bases. J lost 7 bases, V lost 0 bases, and 25 bases had no gene match. Germline V gives CDR1 GTSNPN, CDR2 SVGIG (reference sequence). CDR3 size: 20 residues. CDR3 DNA sequence: TGTGCCTGGAGTGTAAGGGGGGACAGGCTGTCTCTGGCGGAGGACAATGAAGCTTTCTTT. Protein: CAWSVRGDRLSLAEDNEAFF.

The chain has TRBV28 and TRBJ1-5; D might be TRBD1 (5 bases). This CDR3 region has 13 residues. Germline CDR1 reads MDHEN; CDR2 reads SYDVKM. V dropped 3 bases and J dropped 8 bases, with 11 bases sitting between them. The CDR3 spells CASSLQGGEPQHF. The CDR3 coding sequence is TGTGCCAGCAGTTTGCAGGGTGGGGAGCCCCAGCATTTT.

The genes are TRBV6-5 and TRBJ2-3, with D possibly matching TRBD2 (5 bases). Trimming took 7 bases from V and 2 from J, leaving 16 bases between them. CDR1 is MNHEY and CDR2 is SVGAGI in the germline V gene. This CDR3 is 15 amino acids long. The DNA of the CDR3 is TGTGCCAGCAATATGCTGGCGGGTTCCACAGATACGCAGTATTTT. It encodes CASNMLAGSTDTQYF.

The chain has TRBV28 and TRBJ1-2; D remains ambiguous. CDR1 and CDR2 from the germline V gene are MDHEN and SYDVKM. The CDR3 covers 12 residues. Trimming removed 5 bases from V and 8 bases from J, with 12 bases in between. In DNA, the CDR3 is TGTGCCAGCAGTACAAATTCTAGGGGCTACACCTTC. Residues: CASSTNSRGYTF.

The chain has TRBV18 and TRBJ1-1; D not resolved. Trimming removed 2 bases from V and 3 bases from J, with 7 bases in between. The germline gives CDR1 KGHSH, CDR2 LQKENI. The CDR3 has 13 amino acids. Here the CDR3 DNA reads TGTGCCAGCTCACCATCGGGATACACTGAAGCTTTCTTT. Translating gives CASSPSGYTEAFF.

V is TRBV28 and J is TRBJ1-1; D uncertain. The CDR3 totals 15 residues. V shed 8 bases and J shed 3 bases, with 19 bases lying between them. In germline, CDR1 is MDHEN, CDR2 SYDVKM. The CDR3 DNA follows: TGTGCCAGCCCCCCTACCACGGGGTCGGACACTGAAGCTTTCTTT. Translating gives CASPPTTGSDTEAFF.

The rearrangement joins TRBV5-1 to TRBJ1-3; TRBD1 matches at 7 bases. This CDR3 has 18 residues. Germline-derived CDR1 and CDR2 are SGHRS and YFSETQ. V gave up 4 bases and J gave up 0 bases; unmatched junction bases: 13. CDR3 sequence: CASSVSGQDLSSGNTIYF. The CDR3 DNA reads as TGCGCCAGCAGCGTGTCTGGACAGGACCTAAGCTCTGGAAACACCATATATTTT.

The rearrangement links TRBV5-1 to TRBJ1-6, with D possibly matching TRBD1 (6 bases). Per germline, CDR1 SGHRS and CDR2 YFSETQ. The ends were cut back, 8 bases at V and 9 bases at J, with 21 bases in the middle. This CDR3 contains 15 residues. In nucleotides, the CDR3 is TGCGCCAGGGAGACCAAATCGCCCAGGGGTTCACCCCTCCACTTT. The encoded protein is CARETKSPRGSPLHF. Full variable domain (rest looked up from reference TRBV5-1 and TRBJ1-6): KAGVTQTPRYLIKTRGQQVTLSCSPISGHRSVSWYQQTPGQGLQFLFEYFSETQRNKGNFPGRFSGRQFSNSRSEMNVSTLELGDSALYLCARETKSPRGSPLHFGNGTRLTVT.

Note on this clone: At one end, the junction sequence differs from germline, possibly due to a read error. This CDR3 is also generated by other DNA sequences in the sample. The CDR3 bases are TGTGCTAGCAGCTTTACAGGAGGGGAGACCCAGTACTTC. This gives the protein CASSFTGGETQYF. This rearrangement joins TRBV7-2 to TRBJ2-5, with a possible D match to TRBD2 (6 bases). Germline V gene data show CDR1 as SGHTA and CDR2 as FQGNSA. This CDR3 comprises 13 residues.